The clone carrying this TCR beta chain was observed a few times. The target antigen is unknown. Obtained from alopecia areata patients were lesional scalp punch biopsies along with peripheral blood. These data belong to a study of CD8+ T cells in alopecia areata. Turning to the study itself: The drug, oral tofacitinib, was given to treated patients at 5 to 10 mg twice daily. Study-wide points: Higher clonality than in normal scalp was seen in lesional scalp, especially alopecia totalis/universalis. Scalp samples also contribute reads from the resident alphabeta T cells found in normal skin.

The CDR3 is made up of 11 amino acids. V was clipped by 7 bases and J by 3 bases, with 7 bases between them. Investigators isolated RNA and reverse transcribed it into cDNA to act as the sequencing template. This table comes from immunoSEQ multiplex PCR, and its TCRdb copy is limited to in-frame clones, with some not included. The data hold 110,000 to 150,000 clones, with around 51% observed a single time. The material was CD4+ T cells sorted from blood, obtained at week 0. The chain combines TRBV23-1 with TRBJ2-7; D gene uncertain. TRBV23-1 is identified as an open reading frame with a role that is uncertain. This receptor was obtained from a human donor with alopecia areata. The CDR3 sequence is CASTRGYEQYF. As DNA, the CDR3 is TGCGCCAGCACGAGAGGCTACGAGCAGTACTTC.